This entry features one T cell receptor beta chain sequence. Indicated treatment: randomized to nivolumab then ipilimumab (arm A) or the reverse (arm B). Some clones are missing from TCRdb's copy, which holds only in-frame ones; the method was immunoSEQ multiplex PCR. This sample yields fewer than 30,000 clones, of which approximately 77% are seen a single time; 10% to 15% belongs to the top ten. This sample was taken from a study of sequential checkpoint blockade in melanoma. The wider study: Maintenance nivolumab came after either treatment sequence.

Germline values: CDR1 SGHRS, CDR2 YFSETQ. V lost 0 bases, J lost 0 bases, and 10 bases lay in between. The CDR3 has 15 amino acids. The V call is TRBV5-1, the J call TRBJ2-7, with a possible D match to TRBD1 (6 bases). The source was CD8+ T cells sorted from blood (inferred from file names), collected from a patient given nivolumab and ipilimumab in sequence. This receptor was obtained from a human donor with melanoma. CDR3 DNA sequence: TGCGCCAGCAGCTTGGCAGGGGATCTCTCCTACGAGCAGTACTTC. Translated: CASSLAGDLSYEQYF.